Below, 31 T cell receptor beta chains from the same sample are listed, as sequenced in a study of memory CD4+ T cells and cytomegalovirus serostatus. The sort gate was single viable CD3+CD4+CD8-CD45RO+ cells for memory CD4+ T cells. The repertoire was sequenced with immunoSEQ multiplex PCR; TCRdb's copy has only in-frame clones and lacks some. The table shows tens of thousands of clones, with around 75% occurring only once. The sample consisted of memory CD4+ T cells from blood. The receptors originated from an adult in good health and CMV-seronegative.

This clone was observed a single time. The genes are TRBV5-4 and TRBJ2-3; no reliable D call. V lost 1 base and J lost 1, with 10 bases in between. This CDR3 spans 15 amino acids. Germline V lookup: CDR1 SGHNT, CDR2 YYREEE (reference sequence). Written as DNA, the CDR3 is TGTGCCAGCAGCTTGTGGGTTCAGGGCACAGATACGCAGTATTTT. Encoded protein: CASSLWVQGTDTQYF.

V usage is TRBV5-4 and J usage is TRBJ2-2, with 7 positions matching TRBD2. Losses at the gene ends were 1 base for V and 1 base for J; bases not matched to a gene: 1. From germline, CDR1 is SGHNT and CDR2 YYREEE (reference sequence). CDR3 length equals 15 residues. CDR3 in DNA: TGTGCCAGCAGCTTGAAGCGGGGGAACACCGGGGAGCTGTTTTTT. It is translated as CASSLKRGNTGELFF.

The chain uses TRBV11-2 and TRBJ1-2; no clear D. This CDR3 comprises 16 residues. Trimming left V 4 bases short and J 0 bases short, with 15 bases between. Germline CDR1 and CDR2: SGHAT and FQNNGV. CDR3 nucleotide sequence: TGTGCCAGCAGCTCTATCCCCGAGAGCCCTAACTATGGCTACACCTTC. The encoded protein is CASSSIPESPNYGYTF.

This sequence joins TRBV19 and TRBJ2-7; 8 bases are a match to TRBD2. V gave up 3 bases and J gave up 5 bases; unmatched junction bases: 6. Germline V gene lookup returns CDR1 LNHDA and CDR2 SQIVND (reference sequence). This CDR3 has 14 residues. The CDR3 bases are TGTGCCAGTAGTATTTTAAGCGGGGGCCACGAGCAGTACTTC. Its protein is CASSILSGGHEQYF.

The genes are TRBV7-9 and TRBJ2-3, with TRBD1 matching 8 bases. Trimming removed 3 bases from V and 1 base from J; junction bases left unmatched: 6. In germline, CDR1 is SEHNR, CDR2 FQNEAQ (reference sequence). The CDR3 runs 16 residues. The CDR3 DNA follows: TGTGCCAGCAGCTTGCAGGGGGCTTTGGGCACAGATACGCAGTATTTT. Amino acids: CASSLQGALGTDTQYF.

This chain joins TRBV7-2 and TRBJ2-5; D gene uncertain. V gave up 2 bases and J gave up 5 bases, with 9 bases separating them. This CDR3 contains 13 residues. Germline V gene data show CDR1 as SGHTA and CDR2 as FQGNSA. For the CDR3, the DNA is TGTGCCAGCAGCTTACCAGGTTTCGAGACCCAGTACTTC. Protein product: CASSLPGFETQYF.

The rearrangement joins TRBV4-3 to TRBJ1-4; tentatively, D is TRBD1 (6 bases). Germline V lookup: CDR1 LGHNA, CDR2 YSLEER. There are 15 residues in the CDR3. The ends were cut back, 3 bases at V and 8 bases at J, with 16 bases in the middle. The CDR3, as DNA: TGCGCCAGCAGCCAGACCAGGGGCCGAGTGGAAAAACTGTTTTTT. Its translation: CASSQTRGRVEKLFF.

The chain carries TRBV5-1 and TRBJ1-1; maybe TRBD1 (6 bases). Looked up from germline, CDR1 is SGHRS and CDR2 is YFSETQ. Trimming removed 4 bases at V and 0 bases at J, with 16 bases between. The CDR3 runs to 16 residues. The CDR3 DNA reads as TGCGCCAGCAGCAACCGGGACACAGACATGAACACTGAAGCTTTCTTT. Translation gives CASSNRDTDMNTEAFF. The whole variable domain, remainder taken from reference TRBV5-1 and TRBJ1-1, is KAGVTQTPRYLIKTRGQQVTLSCSPISGHRSVSWYQQTPGQGLQFLFEYFSETQRNKGNFPGRFSGRQFSNSRSEMNVSTLELGDSALYLCASSNRDTDMNTEAFFGQGTRLTVV.

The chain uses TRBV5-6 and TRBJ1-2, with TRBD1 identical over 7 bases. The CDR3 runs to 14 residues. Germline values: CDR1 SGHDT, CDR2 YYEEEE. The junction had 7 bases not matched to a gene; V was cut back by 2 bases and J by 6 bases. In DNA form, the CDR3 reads TGTGCCAGCAGCTTACTAGACAGGGACCATGGCTACACCTTC. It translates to CASSLLDRDHGYTF. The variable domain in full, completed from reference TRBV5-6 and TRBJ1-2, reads DAGVTQSPTHLIKTRGQQVTLRCSPKSGHDTVSWYQQALGQGPQFIFQYYEEEERQRGNFPDRFSGHQFPNYSSELNVNALLLGDSALYLCASSLLDRDHGYTFGSGTRLTVV.

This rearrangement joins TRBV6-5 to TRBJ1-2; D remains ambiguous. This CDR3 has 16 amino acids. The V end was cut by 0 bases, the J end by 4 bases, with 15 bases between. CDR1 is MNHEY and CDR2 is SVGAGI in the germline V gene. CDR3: CASSYSRSDKRYGYTF. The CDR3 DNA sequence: TGTGCCAGCAGTTACTCCCGATCTGACAAGCGCTATGGCTACACCTTC.

This CDR3 reads CASSLREGYEQFF. CDR3 nucleotides: TGTGCCAGCAGCTTAAGGGAGGGGTATGAGCAGTTCTTC. The V gene is TRBV11-3, the J gene TRBJ2-1; 7 bases line up with TRBD2. The CDR3 extends over 13 amino acids. The V gene end was trimmed by 2 bases and the J gene end by 8 bases; junction bases not matched to a gene: 3. CDR1 and CDR2 from the germline V gene are SGHNT and YENEEA.

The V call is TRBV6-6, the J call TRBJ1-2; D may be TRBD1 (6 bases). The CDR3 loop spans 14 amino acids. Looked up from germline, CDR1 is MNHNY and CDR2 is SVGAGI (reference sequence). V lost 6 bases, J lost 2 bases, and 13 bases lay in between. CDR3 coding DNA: TGTGCCAGCAGCACCAGGGGCGTGAACTATGGCTACACCTTC. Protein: CASSTRGVNYGYTF.

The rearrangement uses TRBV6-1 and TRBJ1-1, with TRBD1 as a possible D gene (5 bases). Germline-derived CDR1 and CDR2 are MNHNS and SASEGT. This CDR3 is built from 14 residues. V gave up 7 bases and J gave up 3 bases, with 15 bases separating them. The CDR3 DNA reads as TGTGCCAGCATGATGGGGGTATGGGACACTGAAGCTTTCTTT. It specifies CASMMGVWDTEAFF.

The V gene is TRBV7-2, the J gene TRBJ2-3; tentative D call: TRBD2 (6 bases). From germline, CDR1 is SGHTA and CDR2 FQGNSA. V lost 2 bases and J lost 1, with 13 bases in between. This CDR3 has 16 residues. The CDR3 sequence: CASSLSGDSRTDTQYF. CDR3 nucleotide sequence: TGTGCCAGCAGCTTATCGGGGGATTCCCGCACAGATACGCAGTATTTT.

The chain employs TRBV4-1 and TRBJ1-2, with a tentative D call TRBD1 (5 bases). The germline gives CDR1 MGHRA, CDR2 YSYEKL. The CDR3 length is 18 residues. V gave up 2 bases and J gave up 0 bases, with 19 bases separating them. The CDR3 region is CASSQFGAYSTANYGYTF. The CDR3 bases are TGCGCCAGCAGCCAATTCGGGGCGTACTCAACTGCTAACTATGGCTACACCTTC.

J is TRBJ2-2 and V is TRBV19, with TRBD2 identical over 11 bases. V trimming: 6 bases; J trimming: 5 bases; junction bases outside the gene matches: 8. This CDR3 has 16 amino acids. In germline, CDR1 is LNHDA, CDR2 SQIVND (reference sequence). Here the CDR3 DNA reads TGTGCCAGTAGGGTTAGCGGGGGGGTCTCAACCGGGGAGCTGTTTTTT. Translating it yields CASRVSGGVSTGELFF.

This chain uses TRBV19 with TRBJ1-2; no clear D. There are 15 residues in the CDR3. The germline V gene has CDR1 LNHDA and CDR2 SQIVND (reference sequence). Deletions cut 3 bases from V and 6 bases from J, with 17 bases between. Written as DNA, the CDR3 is TGTGCCAGTAGTATGGGAGGGATCGCATCCCATGGCTACACCTTC. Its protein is CASSMGGIASHGYTF.

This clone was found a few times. In DNA, the CDR3 is TGTGCCAGCAGCGACGACAGGGCCGGGGACACCATATATTTT. Translating gives CASSDDRAGDTIYF. V and J are TRBV9 and TRBJ1-3, with 7 bases that match TRBD1. The trim removed 3 bases at V and 8 bases at J, leaving 8 bases unmatched. CDR1 SGDLS and CDR2 YYNGEE come from the germline V gene. The CDR3 runs 14 residues.

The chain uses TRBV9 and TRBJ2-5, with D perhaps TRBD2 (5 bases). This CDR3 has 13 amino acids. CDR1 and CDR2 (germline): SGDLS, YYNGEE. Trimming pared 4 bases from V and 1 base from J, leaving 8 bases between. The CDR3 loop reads CASSLSGQETQYF. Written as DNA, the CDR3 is TGTGCCAGCAGCCTCAGCGGCCAAGAGACCCAGTACTTC. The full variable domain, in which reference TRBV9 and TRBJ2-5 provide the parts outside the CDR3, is DSGVTQTPKHLITATGQRVTLRCSPRSGDLSVYWYQQSLDQGLQFLIQYYNGEERAKGNILERFSAQQFPDLHSELNLSSLELGDSALYFCASSLSGQETQYFGPGTRLLVL.

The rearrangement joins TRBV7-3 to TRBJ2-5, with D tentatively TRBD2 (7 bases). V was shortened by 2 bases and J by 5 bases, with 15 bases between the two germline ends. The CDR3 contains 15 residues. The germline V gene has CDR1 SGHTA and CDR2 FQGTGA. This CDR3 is CASSLVVGGLETQYF. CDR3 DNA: TGTGCCAGCAGCTTAGTAGTGGGGGGGCTTGAGACCCAGTACTTC.

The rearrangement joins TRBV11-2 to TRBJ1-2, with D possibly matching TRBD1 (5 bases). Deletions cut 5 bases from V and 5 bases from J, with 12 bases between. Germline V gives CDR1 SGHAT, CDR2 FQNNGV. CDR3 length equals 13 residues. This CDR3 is CASSEWGGYGYTF. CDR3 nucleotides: TGTGCCAGCAGCGAGTGGGGGGGATATGGCTACACCTTC. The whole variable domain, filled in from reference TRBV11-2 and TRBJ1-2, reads EAGVAQSPRYKIIEKRQSVAFWCNPISGHATLYWYQQILGQGPKLLIQFQNNGVVDDSQLPKDRFSAERLKGVDSTLKIQPAKLEDSAVYLCASSEWGGYGYTFGSGTRLTVV.

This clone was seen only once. In DNA form, the CDR3 reads TGTGCCAGCAGCGATCGCTACGAGCAGTACTTC. Translation: CASSDRYEQYF. The rearrangement uses TRBV7-2 and TRBJ2-7; D gene unclear. Per germline, CDR1 SGHTA and CDR2 FQGNSA. The ends were cut back, 5 bases at V and 3 bases at J, with 5 bases in the middle. The CDR3 is 11 residues long.

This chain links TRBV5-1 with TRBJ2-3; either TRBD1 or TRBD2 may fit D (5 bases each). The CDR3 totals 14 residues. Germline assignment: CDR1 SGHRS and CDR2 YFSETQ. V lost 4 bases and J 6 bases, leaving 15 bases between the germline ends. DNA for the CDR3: TGCGCCAGCAGCGTCACGGGACCTTTCGATACGCAGTATTTT. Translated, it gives CASSVTGPFDTQYF.

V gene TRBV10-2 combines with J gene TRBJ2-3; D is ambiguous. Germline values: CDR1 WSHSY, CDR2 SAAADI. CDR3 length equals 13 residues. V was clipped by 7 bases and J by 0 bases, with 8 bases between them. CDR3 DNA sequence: TGCGCCAGCACAGTCTTTAGCACAGATACGCAGTATTTT. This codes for CASTVFSTDTQYF.

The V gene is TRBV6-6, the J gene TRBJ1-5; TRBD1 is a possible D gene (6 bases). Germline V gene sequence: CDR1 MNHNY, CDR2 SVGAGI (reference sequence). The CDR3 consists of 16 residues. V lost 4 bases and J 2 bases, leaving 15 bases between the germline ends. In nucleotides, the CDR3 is TGTGCCAGCAGTTCCCCACGGGGGCTAGGCAATCAGCCCCAGCATTTT. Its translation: CASSSPRGLGNQPQHF.

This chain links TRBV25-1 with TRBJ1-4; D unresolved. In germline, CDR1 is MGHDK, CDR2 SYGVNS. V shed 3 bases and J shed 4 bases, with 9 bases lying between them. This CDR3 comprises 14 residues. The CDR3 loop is CASSDVGGNEKLFF. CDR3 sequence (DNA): TGTGCCAGCAGTGACGTCGGAGGTAATGAAAAACTGTTTTTT.

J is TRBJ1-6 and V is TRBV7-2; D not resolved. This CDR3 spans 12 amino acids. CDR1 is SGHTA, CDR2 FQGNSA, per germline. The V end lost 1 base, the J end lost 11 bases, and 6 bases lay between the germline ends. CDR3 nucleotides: TGTGCCAGCAGCTTAGGGCCTCCACCCCTCCACTTT. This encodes CASSLGPPPLHF.

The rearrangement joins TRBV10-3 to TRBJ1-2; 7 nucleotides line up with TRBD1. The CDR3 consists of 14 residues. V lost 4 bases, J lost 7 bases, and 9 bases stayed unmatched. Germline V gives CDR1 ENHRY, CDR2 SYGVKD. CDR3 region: CAISAGRGRSGYTF. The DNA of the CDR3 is TGTGCCATCAGTGCGGGGAGGGGGCGGAGTGGCTACACCTTC.

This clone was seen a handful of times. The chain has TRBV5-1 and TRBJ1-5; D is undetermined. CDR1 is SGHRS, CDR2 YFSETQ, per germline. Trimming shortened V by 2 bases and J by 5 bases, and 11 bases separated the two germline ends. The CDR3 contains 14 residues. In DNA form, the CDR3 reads TGCGCCAGCAGCTTAGACGGGTATTATCAGCCCCAGCATTTT. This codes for CASSLDGYYQPQHF.

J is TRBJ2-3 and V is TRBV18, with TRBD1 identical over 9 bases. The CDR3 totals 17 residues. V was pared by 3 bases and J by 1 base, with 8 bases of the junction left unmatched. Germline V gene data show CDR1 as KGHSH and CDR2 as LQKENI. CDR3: CASSPLRDRVGTDTQYF. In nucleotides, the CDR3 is TGTGCCAGCTCACCGCTCCGGGACAGGGTAGGCACAGATACGCAGTATTTT.

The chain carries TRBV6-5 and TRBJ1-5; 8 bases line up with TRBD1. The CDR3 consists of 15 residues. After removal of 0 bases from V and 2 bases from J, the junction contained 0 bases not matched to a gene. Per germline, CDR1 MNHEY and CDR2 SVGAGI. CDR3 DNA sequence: TGTGCCAGCAGTTACTCGGGACAGGGCAATCAGCCCCAGCATTTT. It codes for CASSYSGQGNQPQHF.